The 17 T cell receptor beta chains presented below share a single source sample, sequenced in a study of monozygotic twins with cystic fibrosis. Clones were read by immunoSEQ multiplex PCR, and TCRdb kept only the in-frame ones, dropping some. Seen here are about 20,000 clones, 96% observed once, and the top ten hold around 0.61%. Sequencing was done on a sample of blood. These receptors came from a girl between 2 and 10 years old with cystic fibrosis.

This clone was seen a handful of times. This chain links TRBV5-1 with TRBJ1-1; possible D gene TRBD1, 6 bases. This CDR3 spans 14 amino acids. V gave up 2 bases and J gave up 9 bases, with 17 bases separating them. The V gene's germline CDR1 is SGHRS and CDR2 YFSETQ. Written as DNA, the CDR3 is TGCGCCAGCAGCTTCACAGGGTCAAAAGTGCAAGCTTTCTTT. Its translation is CASSFTGSKVQAFF.

CDR3 loop: CASSQGLTGGSGNTIYF. The CDR3 DNA reads TGCGCCAGCAGCCAAGGATTAACAGGGGGCTCTGGAAACACCATATATTTT. This chain uses TRBV4-1 with TRBJ1-3, with 8 bases lining up with TRBD1. The V gene's germline CDR1 is MGHRA and CDR2 YSYEKL. After removal of 1 base from V and 0 bases from J, the junction contained 5 bases not matched to a gene. This CDR3 is built from 17 residues.

The chain recombines TRBV6-5 with TRBJ2-2; D gene unclear. V dropped 0 bases and J dropped 0 bases, with 5 bases sitting between them. Germline CDR1 MNHEY, CDR2 SVGAGI. This CDR3 has 15 amino acids. The CDR3 here is CASSYSHANTGELFF. CDR3 DNA sequence: TGTGCCAGCAGTTACTCCCACGCGAACACCGGGGAGCTGTTTTTT.

The V and J genes are TRBV2 and TRBJ2-5; no reliable D call. The CDR3 is made up of 11 amino acids. Trimming took off 6 bases at V and 5 bases at J, with 7 bases between the two ends. The germline V gene has CDR1 SNHLY and CDR2 FYNNEI. In DNA, the CDR3 is TGTGCCAGCAGGTTCGGGGAGACCCAGTACTTC. Translated: CASRFGETQYF.

The chain employs TRBV9 and TRBJ2-1; unclear D gene. From germline, CDR1 is SGDLS and CDR2 YYNGEE. The CDR3 is 15 residues long. V was pared by 1 base and J by 5 bases, with 13 bases between. The CDR3 reads CASSVFWSPHNEQFF. CDR3 coding DNA: TGTGCCAGCAGCGTATTCTGGAGTCCCCACAATGAGCAGTTCTTC.

The rearrangement joins TRBV7-9 to TRBJ1-6; D not certain. Trimming stripped 3 bases from V and 1 base from J, with 13 bases between. The germline gives CDR1 SEHNR, CDR2 FQNEAQ (reference sequence). The CDR3 contains 17 residues. In DNA, the CDR3 is TGTGCCAGCAGCTTTTCAGGTTCCAGGTCCTATAATTCACCCCTCCACTTT. Translating it yields CASSFSGSRSYNSPLHF.

The chain links TRBV6-6 to TRBJ2-5; no firm D call. Germline values: CDR1 MNHNY, CDR2 SVGAGI (reference sequence). The CDR3 sequence is 14 residues long. V was trimmed by 1 base and J by 3 bases, leaving 9 bases between them. CDR3 nucleotide sequence: TGTGCCAGCAGTTACTGGCAGACGAAAGAGACCCAGTACTTC. Encoded protein: CASSYWQTKETQYF.

J is TRBJ1-6 and V is TRBV6-6, with TRBD1 identical over 7 bases. Germline CDR1 is MNHNY and CDR2 is SVGAGI (reference sequence). The V and J ends lost 10 bases and 8 bases, in that order; junction bases with no gene match: 8. The CDR3 is made up of 13 amino acids. CDR3 coding DNA: TGTGCCACCACCGGGACAGAATATTCACCCCTCCACTTT. This sequence encodes CATTGTEYSPLHF.

This rearrangement joins TRBV9 to TRBJ2-3, with TRBD2 identical over 9 bases. The CDR3 has 14 amino acids. V lost 4 bases, J lost 6 bases, and 6 bases stayed unmatched. The germline gives CDR1 SGDLS, CDR2 YYNGEE. DNA of the CDR3: TGTGCCAGCAGCCCCCCTAGCGGGATGGATACGCAGTATTTT. It specifies CASSPPSGMDTQYF.

The CDR3 DNA is TGTGCCAGCAGCCCTATCGGGGCAGGGACCTACAATGAGCAGTTCTTC. This codes for CASSPIGAGTYNEQFF. V is TRBV9 and J is TRBJ2-1, with D perhaps assigned TRBD1 or TRBD2 (5 bases each). Germline V gives CDR1 SGDLS, CDR2 YYNGEE. Trimming stripped 4 bases from V and 2 bases from J, with 16 bases between. The CDR3 runs to 16 residues. The full variable domain, its missing parts supplied by reference TRBV9 and TRBJ2-1, is DSGVTQTPKHLITATGQRVTLRCSPRSGDLSVYWYQQSLDQGLQFLIQYYNGEERAKGNILERFSAQQFPDLHSELNLSSLELGDSALYFCASSPIGAGTYNEQFFGPGTRLTVL.

This CDR3 is CASRIVRGYTF. In DNA, the CDR3 is TGTGCCAGCAGGATAGTTAGGGGCTACACCTTC. This sequence joins TRBV6-6 and TRBJ1-2; D ambiguous. CDR1 and CDR2 (germline): MNHNY, SVGAGI (reference sequence). V shed 6 bases and J shed 8 bases, with 10 bases lying between them. The CDR3 totals 11 residues.

The chain combines TRBV7-9 with TRBJ2-1; 7 nucleotides match TRBD1. Germline loops: CDR1 SEHNR, CDR2 FQNEAQ (reference sequence). With V trimmed by 11 bases and J by 3 bases, 7 bases remained unmatched. The CDR3 has 13 residues. This CDR3 is CAGSGTVYNEQFF. The CDR3 DNA is TGTGCCGGCTCCGGGACAGTCTACAATGAGCAGTTCTTC.

The chain joins TRBV19 to TRBJ2-7, with D hard to call. The CDR3 loop spans 13 amino acids. Germline assignment: CDR1 LNHDA and CDR2 SQIVND (reference sequence). V lost 1 base and J lost 2, with 6 bases in between. Here the CDR3 reads CASSIGLTYEQYF. CDR3 nucleotides: TGTGCCAGTAGTATAGGGCTCACCTACGAGCAGTACTTC.

The rearrangement joins TRBV7-8 to TRBJ1-1, with a weak D call TRBD1 (6 bases). V lost 2 bases to trimming and J lost 2 bases, with 12 bases between them. CDR1 is SGHVS, CDR2 FQNEAQ, per germline. The CDR3 consists of 15 residues. The CDR3 coding sequence is TGTGCCAGCAGCTTACCCGGGACACATAACACTGAAGCTTTCTTT. Amino acids: CASSLPGTHNTEAFF.

The chain links TRBV4-1 to TRBJ1-2; a weak D match, TRBD1 (5 bases). Germline V CDR1 and CDR2: MGHRA, YSYEKL. V dropped 0 bases and J dropped 4 bases, with 15 bases sitting between them. This CDR3 has 16 residues. The CDR3 DNA reads as TGCGCCAGCAGCCAAGAAGGACGGCCAGGGTCCTATGGCTACACCTTC. It yields the protein CASSQEGRPGSYGYTF.

The rearrangement links TRBV19 to TRBJ1-2; D gene ambiguous. Deletions cut 3 bases from V and 4 bases from J, with 9 bases between. The germline CDR1 and CDR2 sequences are LNHDA and SQIVND (reference sequence). The CDR3 extends over 13 amino acids. The CDR3 loop reads CASSIGVAYGYTF. DNA for the CDR3: TGTGCCAGTAGTATCGGGGTGGCCTATGGCTACACCTTC.

The chain carries TRBV6-5 and TRBJ1-4; 7 bases line up with TRBD1. This CDR3 has 15 residues. Germline CDR1 and CDR2: MNHEY and SVGAGI. V lost 8 bases and J lost 5; bases outside the gene matches: 11. The CDR3 loop is CASGYNQGGNEKLFF. CDR3 nucleotides: TGTGCCAGCGGCTACAATCAGGGGGGCAATGAAAAACTGTTTTTT.